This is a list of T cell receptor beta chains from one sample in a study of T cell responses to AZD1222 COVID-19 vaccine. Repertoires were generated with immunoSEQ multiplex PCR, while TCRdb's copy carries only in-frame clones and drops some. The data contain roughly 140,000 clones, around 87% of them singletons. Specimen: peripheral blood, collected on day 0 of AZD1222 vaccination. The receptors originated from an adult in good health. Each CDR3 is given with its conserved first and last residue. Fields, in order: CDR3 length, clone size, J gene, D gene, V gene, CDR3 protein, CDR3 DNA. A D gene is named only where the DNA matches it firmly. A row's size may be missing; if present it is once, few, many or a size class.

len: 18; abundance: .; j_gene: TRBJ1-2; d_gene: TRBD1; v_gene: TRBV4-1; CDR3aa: CASSQEGGQGGSLYGYTF; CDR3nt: TGCGCCAGCAGCCAAGAGGGGGGACAGGGAGGGTCGCTCTATGGCTACACCTTC
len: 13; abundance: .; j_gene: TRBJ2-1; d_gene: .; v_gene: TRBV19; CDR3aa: CASCALPNNEQFF; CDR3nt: TGTGCCAGTTGCGCTTTGCCGAACAATGAGCAGTTCTTC
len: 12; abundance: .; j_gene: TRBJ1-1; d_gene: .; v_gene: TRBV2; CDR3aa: CASNSLNTEAFF; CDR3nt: TGTGCCAGCAACAGTCTGAACACTGAAGCTTTCTTT
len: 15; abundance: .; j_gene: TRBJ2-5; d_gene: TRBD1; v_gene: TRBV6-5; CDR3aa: CASSVEGAYQETQYF; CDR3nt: TGTGCCAGCAGCGTAGAGGGGGCGTACCAAGAGACCCAGTACTTC
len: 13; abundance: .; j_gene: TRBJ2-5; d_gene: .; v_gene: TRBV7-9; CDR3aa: CASSLAGYVTQYF; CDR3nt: TGTGCCAGCAGCTTAGCAGGGTACGTGACCCAGTACTTC
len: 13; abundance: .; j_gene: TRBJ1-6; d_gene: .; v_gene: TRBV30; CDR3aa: CAWSVMGDSPLHF; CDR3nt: TGTGCCTGGTCAGTTATGGGGGATTCACCCCTCCACTTT
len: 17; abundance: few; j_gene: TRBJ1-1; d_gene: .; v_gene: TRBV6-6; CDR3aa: CASSPQGAGARNTEAFF; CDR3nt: TGTGCCAGCAGTCCCCAAGGGGCGGGGGCGCGGAACACTGAAGCTTTCTTT
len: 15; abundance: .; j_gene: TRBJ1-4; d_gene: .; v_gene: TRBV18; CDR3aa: CATSGGGRSNEKLFF; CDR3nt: TGTGCCACCTCCGGAGGAGGCCGTTCTAATGAAAAACTGTTTTTT
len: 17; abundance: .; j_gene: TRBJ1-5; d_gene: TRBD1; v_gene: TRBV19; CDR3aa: CASSPRGQGVLNQPQHF; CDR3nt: TGTGCCAGTAGTCCCCGGGGGCAGGGGGTCCTTAATCAGCCCCAGCATTTT
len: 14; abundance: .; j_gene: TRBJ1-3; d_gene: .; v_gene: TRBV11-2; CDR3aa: CASKVAAGMNTIYF; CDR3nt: TGTGCCAGCAAGGTAGCGGCAGGGATGAACACCATATATTTT
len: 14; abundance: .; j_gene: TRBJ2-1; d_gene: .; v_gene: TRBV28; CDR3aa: CASKAISSYNEQFF; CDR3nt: TGTGCCAGCAAGGCTATTAGCTCCTACAATGAGCAGTTCTTC
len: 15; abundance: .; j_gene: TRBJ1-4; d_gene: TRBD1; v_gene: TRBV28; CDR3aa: CASSLSDRAFEKLFF; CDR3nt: TGTGCCAGCAGTTTATCGGACAGGGCTTTTGAAAAACTGTTTTTT
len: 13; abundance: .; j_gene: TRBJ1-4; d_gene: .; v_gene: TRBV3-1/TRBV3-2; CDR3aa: CASRGRGLEKLFF; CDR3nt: TGTGCCAGCAGGGGACGAGGGCTTGAAAAACTGTTTTTT
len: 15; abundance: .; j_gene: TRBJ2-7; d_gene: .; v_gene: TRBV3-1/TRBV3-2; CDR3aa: CASSQVRQASYEQYF; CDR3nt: TGTGCCAGCAGCCAAGTAAGGCAGGCCTCCTACGAGCAGTACTTC
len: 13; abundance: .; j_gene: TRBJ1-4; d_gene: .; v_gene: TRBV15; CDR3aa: CATSGEMVEKLFF; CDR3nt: TGTGCCACCAGCGGAGAGATGGTTGAAAAACTGTTTTTT
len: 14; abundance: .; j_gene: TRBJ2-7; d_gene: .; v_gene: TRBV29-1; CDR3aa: CSVWSHRGSYEQYF; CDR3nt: TGCAGCGTCTGGAGCCATCGAGGCTCCTACGAGCAGTACTTC
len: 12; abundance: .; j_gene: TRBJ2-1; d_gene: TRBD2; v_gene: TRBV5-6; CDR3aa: CASSPSGGEQFF; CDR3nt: TGTGCCAGCAGCCCGTCGGGGGGTGAGCAGTTCTTC
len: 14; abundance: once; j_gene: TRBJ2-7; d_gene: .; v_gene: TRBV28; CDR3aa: CASSLSPDRYEQYF; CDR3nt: TGTGCCAGCAGTTTATCCCCTGACAGGTACGAGCAGTACTTC
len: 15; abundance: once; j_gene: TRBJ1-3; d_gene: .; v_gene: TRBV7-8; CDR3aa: CASSPLRWAGNTIYF; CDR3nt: TGTGCCAGCAGTCCCCTTCGCTGGGCTGGAAACACCATATATTTT
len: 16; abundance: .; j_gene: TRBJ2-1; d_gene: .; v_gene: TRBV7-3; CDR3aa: CASSFGGLSSYNEQFF; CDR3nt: TGTGCCAGCAGCTTCGGCGGGTTGAGCTCCTACAATGAGCAGTTCTTC
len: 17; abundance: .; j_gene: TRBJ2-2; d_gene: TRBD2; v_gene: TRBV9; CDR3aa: CASSVAPLAGNTGELFF; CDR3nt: TGTGCCAGCAGCGTAGCTCCACTAGCGGGGAACACCGGGGAGCTGTTTTTT
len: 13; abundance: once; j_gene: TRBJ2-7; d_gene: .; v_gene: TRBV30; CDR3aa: CAWSVGTRYEQYF; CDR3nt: TGTGCCTGGAGTGTCGGGACCCGCTACGAGCAGTACTTC
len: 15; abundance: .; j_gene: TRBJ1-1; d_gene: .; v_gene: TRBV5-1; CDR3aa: CASSSPGQLNTEAFF; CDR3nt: TGCGCCAGCAGCTCACCGGGACAACTGAACACTGAAGCTTTCTTT
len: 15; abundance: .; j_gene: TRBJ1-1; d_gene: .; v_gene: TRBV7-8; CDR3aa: CASSLIRAMNTEAFF; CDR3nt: TGTGCCAGCAGCTTAATTAGGGCAATGAACACTGAAGCTTTCTTT